This is a list of T cell receptor beta chains from one sample in a study of blood T cell repertoires in COVID-19. Here immunoSEQ multiplex PCR was the method, and the copy in TCRdb shows in-frame clones only, minus some. The sample consists of approximately 400,000 clones, roughly 80% of them appearing once. Specimen: peripheral blood. Receptors originate from a human donor with acute or convalescent COVID-19. The donor label of this sample is uncertain. CDR3s include the opening cysteine and the closing phenylalanine or tryptophan. The order of the fields is clone size, V gene, J gene, CDR3 length, D gene, CDR3 protein, CDR3 DNA. The D gene is left open where the match is weak. Clone sizes are given selectively: once, few, many, or a class where the clone is expanded.

size: NA; V: TRBV3-1/TRBV3-2; J: TRBJ2-1; length: 13; D: TRBD2; CDR3: CASTPSEAGGQFF; DNA: TGTGCCAGCACCCCAAGTGAGGCGGGAGGGCAGTTCTTC
size: NA; V: TRBV28; J: TRBJ1-1; length: 15; D: NA; CDR3: CASSLRGVLYTEAFF; DNA: TGTGCCAGCAGTTTACGGGGGGTTCTGTACACTGAAGCTTTCTTT
size: NA; V: TRBV6-1; J: TRBJ1-2; length: 14; D: NA; CDR3: CASSERSGNYGYTF; DNA: TGTGCCAGCAGTGAAAGGAGTGGGAACTATGGCTACACCTTC
size: once; V: TRBV7-2; J: TRBJ2-3; length: 18; D: TRBD2; CDR3: CASSPGLAGGSRTDTQYF; DNA: TGTGCCAGCAGCCCCGGACTAGCGGGAGGGAGTCGCACAGATACGCAGTATTTT
size: NA; V: TRBV7-6; J: TRBJ2-7; length: 16; D: TRBD2; CDR3: CASSPGLAGGLYEQYF; DNA: TGTGCCAGCAGCCCGGGACTAGCGGGAGGGCTGTACGAGCAGTACTTC
size: NA; V: TRBV18; J: TRBJ2-7; length: 16; D: TRBD2; CDR3: CASSPPGGRAIREQYF; DNA: TGTGCCAGCTCACCACCGGGCGGGAGGGCCATTCGCGAGCAGTACTTC
size: NA; V: TRBV11-2; J: TRBJ1-5; length: 15; D: TRBD1; CDR3: CASSRTTGSNQPQHF; DNA: TGTGCCAGCAGCCGTACGACAGGGAGCAATCAGCCCCAGCATTTT
size: NA; V: TRBV2; J: TRBJ2-3; length: 15; D: TRBD2; CDR3: CAGRSGGLSTDTQYF; DNA: TGTGCCGGCCGTAGCGGGGGTCTGAGCACAGATACGCAGTATTTT
size: NA; V: TRBV6-5; J: TRBJ2-7; length: 15; D: NA; CDR3: CASSYDGGTYYEQYF; DNA: TGTGCCAGCAGTTACGACGGGGGAACCTACTACGAGCAGTACTTC
size: NA; V: TRBV7-8; J: TRBJ1-2; length: 14; D: NA; CDR3: CASSLAQGNYGYTF; DNA: TGTGCCAGCAGCTTAGCCCAGGGGAACTATGGCTACACCTTC
size: NA; V: TRBV6-5; J: TRBJ1-2; length: 13; D: TRBD1; CDR3: CASRKTGGDGYTF; DNA: TGTGCCAGCAGGAAGACAGGGGGCGATGGCTACACCTTC
size: NA; V: TRBV30; J: TRBJ1-6; length: 13; D: TRBD1; CDR3: CAGSTGNNSPLHF; DNA: TGTGCCGGTTCGACAGGGAATAATTCACCCCTCCACTTT
size: NA; V: TRBV14; J: TRBJ1-6; length: 13; D: NA; CDR3: CASSRDTYSPLHF; DNA: TGTGCCAGCAGCCGGGACACTTATTCACCCCTCCACTTT
size: NA; V: TRBV5-1; J: TRBJ2-1; length: 16; D: TRBD1; CDR3: CASRGGQESSYNEQFF; DNA: TGCGCCAGCAGAGGGGGACAGGAGAGCTCCTACAATGAGCAGTTCTTC
size: NA; V: TRBV7-9; J: TRBJ2-3; length: 15; D: TRBD2; CDR3: CASSRISGSTDTQYF; DNA: TGTGCCAGCAGCCGCATTAGCGGGAGCACAGATACGCAGTATTTT
size: NA; V: TRBV5-1; J: TRBJ1-4; length: 15; D: NA; CDR3: CASSLSTATNEKLFF; DNA: TGCGCCAGCAGCTTGTCGACAGCAACTAATGAAAAACTGTTTTTT
size: NA; V: TRBV6-5; J: TRBJ2-5; length: 14; D: TRBD2; CDR3: CASRFTSGGETQYF; DNA: TGTGCCAGCAGGTTTACTAGCGGGGGGGAGACCCAGTACTTC
size: NA; V: TRBV6-6; J: TRBJ2-4; length: 16; D: TRBD1; CDR3: CASSYAGQGRRNIQYF; DNA: TGTGCCAGCAGTTACGCGGGACAGGGGAGGAGAAACATTCAGTACTTC
size: NA; V: TRBV5-1; J: TRBJ2-3; length: 16; D: NA; CDR3: CASSLVGRGTTDTQYF; DNA: TGCGCCAGCAGCTTGGTAGGCCGGGGAACCACAGATACGCAGTATTTT
size: NA; V: TRBV5-1; J: TRBJ2-1; length: 14; D: NA; CDR3: CASSYRTAQPEQFF; DNA: TGCGCCAGCAGCTACCGGACAGCCCAGCCGGAGCAGTTCTTC
size: NA; V: TRBV24-1; J: TRBJ2-5; length: 14; D: NA; CDR3: CATGGGPAGETQYF; DNA: TGTGCCACCGGGGGGGGGCCCGCGGGGGAGACCCAGTACTTC
size: NA; V: TRBV28; J: TRBJ2-7; length: 15; D: TRBD2; CDR3: CASSPPGGAHNEQYF; DNA: TGTGCCAGCAGTCCCCCGGGGGGGGCTCATAACGAGCAGTACTTC
size: few; V: TRBV6-5; J: TRBJ1-2; length: 16; D: TRBD1; CDR3: CASSYGGQELIRGYTF; DNA: TGTGCCAGCAGTTACGGTGGACAGGAGCTTATTCGTGGCTACACCTTC
size: NA; V: TRBV3-1/TRBV3-2; J: TRBJ2-3; length: 15; D: TRBD1; CDR3: CASSRGQGLTDTQYF; DNA: TGTGCCAGCAGCCGGGGACAGGGTCTAACAGATACGCAGTATTTT
size: NA; V: TRBV28; J: TRBJ2-3; length: 13; D: NA; CDR3: CASSGRGSDTQYF; DNA: TGTGCCAGCAGTGGGAGGGGGTCAGATACGCAGTATTTT
size: NA; V: TRBV5-4; J: TRBJ2-5; length: 16; D: TRBD2; CDR3: CASSSKRGGVSETQYF; DNA: TGTGCCAGCAGCTCCAAGCGGGGGGGTGTCTCAGAGACCCAGTACTTC
size: NA; V: TRBV24-1; J: TRBJ2-5; length: 12; D: NA; CDR3: CATSGCGETQYF; DNA: TGTGCCACCAGTGGGTGCGGAGAGACCCAGTACTTC
size: few; V: TRBV6-6; J: TRBJ1-2; length: 13; D: NA; CDR3: CASSYSRVDGYTF; DNA: TGTGCCAGCAGTTACTCGAGGGTAGATGGCTACACCTTC
size: NA; V: TRBV19; J: TRBJ2-7; length: 15; D: TRBD1; CDR3: CASSTQGVRTYEQYF; DNA: TGTGCCAGTAGTACACAGGGGGTCCGGACCTACGAGCAGTACTTC
size: NA; V: TRBV6-5; J: TRBJ2-7; length: 14; D: NA; CDR3: CASSPNDRTYEQYF; DNA: TGTGCCAGCAGTCCCAATGACAGGACCTACGAGCAGTACTTC
size: NA; V: TRBV1; J: TRBJ1-1; length: 17; D: NA; CDR3: CTSFKGQHPAGNTEAFF; DNA: TGCACCAGCTTTAAGGGACAGCACCCTGCGGGAAACACTGAAGCTTTCTTT
size: once; V: TRBV20-1; J: TRBJ2-7; length: 13; D: TRBD2; CDR3: CSASPGGSGEQYF; DNA: TGCAGTGCTAGTCCGGGCGGGAGTGGTGAGCAGTACTTC
size: NA; V: TRBV30; J: TRBJ1-2; length: 14; D: NA; CDR3: CAWRLRGEGYGYTF; DNA: TGTGCCTGGCGCCTCAGGGGAGAGGGATATGGCTACACCTTC
size: NA; V: TRBV12-3/TRBV12-4; J: TRBJ2-5; length: 13; D: NA; CDR3: CASNKARQETQYF; DNA: TGTGCCAGCAACAAAGCGCGACAAGAGACCCAGTACTTC
size: few; V: TRBV10-2; J: TRBJ1-5; length: 15; D: TRBD1; CDR3: CASSELRTGVQPQHF; DNA: TGCGCCAGCAGTGAGCTCCGGACAGGGGTTCAGCCCCAGCATTTT
size: NA; V: TRBV4-2; J: TRBJ2-5; length: 17; D: NA; CDR3: CASSQDGAGLGGETQYF; DNA: TGTGCCAGCAGCCAAGATGGGGCTGGACTGGGAGGAGAGACCCAGTACTTC
size: few; V: TRBV5-8; J: TRBJ1-2; length: 12; D: NA; CDR3: CASSFYPGGYTF; DNA: TGTGCCAGCAGCTTTTATCCGGGAGGCTACACCTTC
size: NA; V: TRBV28; J: TRBJ2-3; length: 16; D: TRBD1; CDR3: CASSLSYRDREDTQYF; DNA: TGTGCCAGCAGTCTATCGTACCGGGACAGGGAAGATACGCAGTATTTT
size: NA; V: TRBV9; J: TRBJ2-1; length: 13; D: NA; CDR3: CASSVELAAEQFF; DNA: TGTGCCAGCAGCGTAGAACTAGCTGCCGAGCAGTTCTTC
size: NA; V: TRBV7-2; J: TRBJ1-1; length: 15; D: NA; CDR3: CASSLGMQGNTEAFF; DNA: TGTGCCAGCAGCTTAGGAATGCAGGGTAACACTGAAGCTTTCTTT
size: NA; V: TRBV7-9; J: TRBJ2-1; length: 15; D: TRBD2; CDR3: CASSLELAGGNEQFF; DNA: TGTGCCAGCAGCTTAGAACTAGCGGGAGGTAATGAGCAGTTCTTC
size: NA; V: TRBV5-1; J: TRBJ1-3; length: 14; D: NA; CDR3: CASSRPGSRNTIYF; DNA: TGCGCCAGCAGCCGTCCGGGTTCCCGTAACACCATATATTTT
size: NA; V: TRBV2; J: TRBJ2-1; length: 12; D: NA; CDR3: CASSGVYNEQFF; DNA: TGTGCCAGCAGCGGGGTTTACAATGAGCAGTTCTTC
size: NA; V: TRBV3-1/TRBV3-2; J: TRBJ1-6; length: 14; D: TRBD1; CDR3: CASSLGQGNSPLHF; DNA: TGTGCCAGCAGCCTAGGACAGGGGAATTCACCCCTCCACTTT
size: once; V: TRBV30; J: TRBJ1-1; length: 13; D: TRBD1; CDR3: CAWGQSGGTEAFF; DNA: TGTGCCTGGGGCCAATCAGGGGGAACTGAAGCTTTCTTT
size: NA; V: TRBV28; J: TRBJ1-3; length: 16; D: TRBD1; CDR3: CASRPTTGGSGNTIYF; DNA: TGTGCCAGCAGACCTACGACAGGGGGTTCTGGAAACACCATATATTTT
size: NA; V: TRBV6-5; J: TRBJ2-7; length: 12; D: NA; CDR3: CASRGHLYEQYF; DNA: TGTGCCAGCCGGGGACACCTCTACGAGCAGTACTTC
size: NA; V: TRBV13; J: TRBJ2-1; length: 17; D: TRBD2; CDR3: CASSSPTARGKINEQFF; DNA: TGTGCCAGCAGCTCCCCTACGGCGCGGGGGAAAATCAATGAGCAGTTCTTC
size: NA; V: TRBV19; J: TRBJ2-7; length: 14; D: TRBD1; CDR3: CASSMKDRVSEQYF; DNA: TGTGCCAGTAGTATGAAGGACAGGGTTAGCGAGCAGTACTTC
size: NA; V: TRBV3-1/TRBV3-2; J: TRBJ1-2; length: 15; D: NA; CDR3: CASSQSTGGRYGYTF; DNA: TGTGCCAGCAGCCAATCGACAGGAGGCCGGTATGGCTACACCTTC
size: NA; V: TRBV28; J: TRBJ1-1; length: 15; D: NA; CDR3: CASSPGRGQYTEAFF; DNA: TGTGCCAGCAGTCCGGGCCGAGGACAGTACACTGAAGCTTTCTTT
size: few; V: TRBV27; J: TRBJ1-3; length: 17; D: TRBD1; CDR3: CASSLFGTGVPGNTIYF; DNA: TGTGCCAGCAGTTTGTTTGGGACAGGGGTACCTGGAAACACCATATATTTT
size: NA; V: TRBV2; J: TRBJ1-5; length: 14; D: TRBD1; CDR3: CASSVDRVNQPQHF; DNA: TGTGCCAGCAGTGTTGACAGGGTCAATCAGCCCCAGCATTTT
size: NA; V: TRBV6-5; J: TRBJ1-2; length: 16; D: NA; CDR3: CASSYSRQSNHYGYTF; DNA: TGTGCCAGCAGTTACTCAAGACAGAGTAACCACTATGGCTACACCTTC
size: NA; V: TRBV7-9; J: TRBJ1-3; length: 17; D: NA; CDR3: CASSLGEGRDSGNTIYF; DNA: TGTGCCAGCAGCTTAGGGGAGGGGCGAGACTCTGGAAACACCATATATTTT